The 8 T cell receptor beta chains below come from one sample, sequenced in a study of blood T cell repertoires in COVID-19. Data came from immunoSEQ multiplex PCR; TCRdb stores just in-frame clones and leaves some out. The data contain fewer than 300,000 clones, 88% of them singletons. Sequencing used peripheral blood. The origin of the receptors is a woman in her 30s with acute or convalescent COVID-19.

V gene TRBV15 combines with J gene TRBJ1-4; 9 bases line up with TRBD1. V lost 0 bases to trimming and J lost 7 bases; unmatched junction nucleotides: 6. CDR3 length: 16 residues. Germline V gives CDR1 LNHNV, CDR2 YYDKDF (reference sequence). Here the CDR3 DNA reads TGTGCCACCAGCAGAGATCCGGGGACAGGGAGTGAAAAACTGTTTTTT. It translates to CATSRDPGTGSEKLFF.

This clone was observed once. The sample has other DNA sequences that encode this CDR3 too. The chain links TRBV4-3 to TRBJ1-2; 10 bases line up with TRBD1. Germline assignment: CDR1 LGHNA and CDR2 YSLEER. V lost 5 bases, J lost 5 bases, and 5 bases stayed unmatched. The CDR3 is made up of 14 amino acids. The CDR3 region has the DNA TGCGCCAGCAGCAAGACAGGGGGCGCGTATGGCTACACCTTC. This translates into CASSKTGGAYGYTF.

The J gene is TRBJ2-3, the V gene TRBV9; TRBD1 is a possible D gene (6 bases). With 3 bases removed from V and 5 bases from J, the gap between germline ends came to 16 bases. The CDR3 totals 15 residues. Germline CDR1 is SGDLS and CDR2 is YYNGEE. CDR3 nucleotide sequence: TGTGCCAGCAGCGGTAACAGGGTGCAGGTAGATACGCAGTATTTT. Translating it yields CASSGNRVQVDTQYF.

This clone was observed a handful of times. CDR3 region: CASSQGQGAQPQHF. In nucleotides, the CDR3 is TGCGCCAGCAGCCAAGGACAGGGAGCTCAGCCCCAGCATTTT. This chain joins TRBV4-3 and TRBJ1-5; 7 nucleotides align to TRBD1. Germline CDR1 and CDR2: LGHNA and YSLEER. V shed 1 base and J 6 bases; nucleotides not matched to a gene: 3. The CDR3 covers 14 residues.

The rearrangement joins TRBV11-2 to TRBJ2-7, with TRBD2 as a possible D gene (6 bases). Germline CDR1 SGHAT, CDR2 FQNNGV. The V end was cut by 5 bases, the J end by 7 bases, with 24 bases between. The CDR3 has 16 residues. CDR3 DNA: TGTGCCAGCAGCGCAAGCCTGGGGGGAGTCCTCTCAGAGCAGTACTTC. This translates into CASSASLGGVLSEQYF.

The V and J genes are TRBV9 and TRBJ2-3; possibly TRBD2 for D (5 bases). Germline CDR1 reads SGDLS; CDR2 reads YYNGEE. The CDR3 consists of 15 residues. V lost 2 bases to trimming and J lost 4 bases, with 14 bases between them. The CDR3 DNA reads TGTGCCAGCAGCGTTAGCGACCAACTTGCAGATACGCAGTATTTT. It specifies CASSVSDQLADTQYF. Looking up the rest from reference TRBV9 and TRBJ2-3 gives the full variable domain: DSGVTQTPKHLITATGQRVTLRCSPRSGDLSVYWYQQSLDQGLQFLIQYYNGEERAKGNILERFSAQQFPDLHSELNLSSLELGDSALYFCASSVSDQLADTQYFGPGTRLTVL.

The chain carries TRBV7-9 and TRBJ2-5; possible D gene TRBD2, 6 bases. Germline values: CDR1 SEHNR, CDR2 FQNEAQ (reference sequence). The V end was cut by 9 bases, the J end by 3 bases, with 17 bases between. The CDR3 is 14 amino acids. The CDR3 sequence is CASWEAGSKETQYF. The CDR3, as DNA: TGTGCCAGTTGGGAGGCGGGATCCAAAGAGACCCAGTACTTC.

The chain employs TRBV5-6 and TRBJ2-5, with 7 bases aligning to TRBD1. The germline gives CDR1 SGHDT, CDR2 YYEEEE. V lost 5 bases, J lost 0 bases, and 4 bases stayed unmatched. The CDR3 totals 14 residues. The CDR3 loop is CASRRQGDQETQYF. The DNA of the CDR3 is TGTGCCAGCAGAAGACAGGGTGACCAAGAGACCCAGTACTTC.